A few counts support the clone carrying this T cell receptor (beta chain). The target antigen is unknown. The same CDR3 arises from other DNA sequences in this sample as well. The data originate from a study of shared clonotypes between healthy human individuals. Looked up from germline, CDR1 is MNHEY and CDR2 is SMNVEV (reference sequence). This CDR3 is 13 amino acids long. V dropped 2 bases and J dropped 1 base, with 5 bases sitting between them. The study, taken as a whole, reports: Naive subsets tended to show greater estimated richness than memory subsets.

Here immunoSEQ multiplex PCR was the method, and the copy in TCRdb shows in-frame clones only, minus some. The data show 2.3 million or so clones, approximately 93% seen once. This clonotype was sampled from a man between 18 and 35 years old in good health. Some clones in this sample may be carry-over from other donors' samples. Input material: naive CD4+ T cells from PBMCs. The sample's subset: CD45RA+ positively selected. The chain links TRBV27 to TRBJ1-1; D remains ambiguous. CDR3 sequence reads: CASSLNGNTEAFF. The CDR3 DNA sequence: TGTGCCAGCAGTTTAAATGGGAACACTGAAGCTTTCTTT.